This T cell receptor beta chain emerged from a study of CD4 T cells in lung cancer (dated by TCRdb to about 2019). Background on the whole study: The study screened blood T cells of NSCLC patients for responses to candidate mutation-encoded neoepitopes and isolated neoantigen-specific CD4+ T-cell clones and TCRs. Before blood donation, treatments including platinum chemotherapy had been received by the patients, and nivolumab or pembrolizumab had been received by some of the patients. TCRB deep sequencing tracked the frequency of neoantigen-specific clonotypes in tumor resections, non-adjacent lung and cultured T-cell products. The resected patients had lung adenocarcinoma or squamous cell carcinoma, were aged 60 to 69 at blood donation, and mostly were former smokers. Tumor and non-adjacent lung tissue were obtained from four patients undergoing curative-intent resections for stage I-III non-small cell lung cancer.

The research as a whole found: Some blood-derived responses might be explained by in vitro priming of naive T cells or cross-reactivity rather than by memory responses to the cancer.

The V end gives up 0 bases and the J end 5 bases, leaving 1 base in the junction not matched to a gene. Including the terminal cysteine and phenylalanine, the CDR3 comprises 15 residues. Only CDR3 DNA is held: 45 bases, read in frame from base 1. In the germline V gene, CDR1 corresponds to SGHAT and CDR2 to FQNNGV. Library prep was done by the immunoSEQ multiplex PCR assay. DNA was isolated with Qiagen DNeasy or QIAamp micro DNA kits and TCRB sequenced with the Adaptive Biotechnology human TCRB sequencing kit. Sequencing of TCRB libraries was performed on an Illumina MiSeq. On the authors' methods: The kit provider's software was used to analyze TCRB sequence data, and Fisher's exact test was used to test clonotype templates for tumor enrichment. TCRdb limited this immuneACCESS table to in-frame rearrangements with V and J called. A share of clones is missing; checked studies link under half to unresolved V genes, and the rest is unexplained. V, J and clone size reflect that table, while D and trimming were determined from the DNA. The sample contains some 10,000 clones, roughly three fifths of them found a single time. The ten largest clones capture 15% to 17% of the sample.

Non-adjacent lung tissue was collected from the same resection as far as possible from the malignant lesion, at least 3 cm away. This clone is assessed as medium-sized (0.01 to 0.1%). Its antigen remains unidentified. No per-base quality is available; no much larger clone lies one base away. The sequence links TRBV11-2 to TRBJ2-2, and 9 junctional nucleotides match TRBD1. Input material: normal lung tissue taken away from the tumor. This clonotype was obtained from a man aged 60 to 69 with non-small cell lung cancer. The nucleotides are TGTGCCAGCAGCTTAGATGGACAGGGGACCGGGGAGCTGTTTTTT. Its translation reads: CASSLDGQGTGELFF.